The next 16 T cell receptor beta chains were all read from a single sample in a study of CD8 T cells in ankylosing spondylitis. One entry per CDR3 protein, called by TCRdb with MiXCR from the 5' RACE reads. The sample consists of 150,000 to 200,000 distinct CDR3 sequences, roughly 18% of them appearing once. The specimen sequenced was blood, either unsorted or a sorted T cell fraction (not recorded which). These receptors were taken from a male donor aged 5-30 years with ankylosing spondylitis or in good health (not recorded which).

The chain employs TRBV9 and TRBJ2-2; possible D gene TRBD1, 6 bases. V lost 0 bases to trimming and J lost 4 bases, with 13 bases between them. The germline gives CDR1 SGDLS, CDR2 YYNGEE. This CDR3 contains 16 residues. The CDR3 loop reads CASSVGSGVSTGELFF. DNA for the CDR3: TGTGCCAGCAGCGTAGGGTCAGGGGTTAGCACCGGGGAGCTGTTTTTT.

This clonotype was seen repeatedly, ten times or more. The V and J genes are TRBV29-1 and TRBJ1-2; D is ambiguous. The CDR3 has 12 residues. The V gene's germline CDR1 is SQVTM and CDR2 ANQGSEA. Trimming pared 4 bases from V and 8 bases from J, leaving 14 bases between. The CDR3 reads CSVAAPDAGYTF. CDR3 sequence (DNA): TGCAGCGTTGCGGCGCCAGACGCCGGCTACACCTTC. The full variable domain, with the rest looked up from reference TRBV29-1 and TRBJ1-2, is SAVISQKPSRDICQRGTSLTIQCQVDSQVTMMFWYRQQPGQSLTLIATANQGSEATYESGFVIDKFPISRPNLTFSTLTVSNMSPEDSSIYLCSVAAPDAGYTFGSGTRLTVV.

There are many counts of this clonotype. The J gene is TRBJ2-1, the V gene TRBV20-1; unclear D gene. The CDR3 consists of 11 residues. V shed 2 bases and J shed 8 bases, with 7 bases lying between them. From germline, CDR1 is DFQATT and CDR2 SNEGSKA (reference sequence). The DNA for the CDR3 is TGCAGTGCTAGAAGAACCGATGAGCAGTTCTTC. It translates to CSARRTDEQFF.

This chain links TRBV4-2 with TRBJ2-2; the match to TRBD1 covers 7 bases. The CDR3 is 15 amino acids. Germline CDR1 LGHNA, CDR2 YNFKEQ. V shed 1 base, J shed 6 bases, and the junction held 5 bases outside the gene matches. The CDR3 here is CASSQVGQSSGELFF. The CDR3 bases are TGTGCCAGCAGCCAAGTGGGACAGAGCTCCGGGGAGCTGTTTTTT.

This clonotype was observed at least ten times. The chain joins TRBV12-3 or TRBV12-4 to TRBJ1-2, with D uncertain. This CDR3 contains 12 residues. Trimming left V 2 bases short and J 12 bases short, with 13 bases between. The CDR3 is CASSLLRGPNTF. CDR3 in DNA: TGTGCCAGCAGTTTACTCCGGGGTCCTAACACCTTC.

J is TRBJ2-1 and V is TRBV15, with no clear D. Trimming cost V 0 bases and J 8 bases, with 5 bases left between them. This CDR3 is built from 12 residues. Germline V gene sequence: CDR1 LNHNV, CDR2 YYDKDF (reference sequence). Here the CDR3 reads CATSREAYEQFF. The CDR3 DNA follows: TGTGCCACCAGCAGAGAAGCATATGAGCAGTTCTTC. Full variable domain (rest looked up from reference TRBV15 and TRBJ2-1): DAMVIQNPRYQVTQFGKPVTLSCSQTLNHNVMYWYQQKSSQAPKLLFHYYDKDFNNEADTPDNFQSRRPNTSFCFLDIRSPGLGDTAMYLCATSREAYEQFFGPGTRLTVL.

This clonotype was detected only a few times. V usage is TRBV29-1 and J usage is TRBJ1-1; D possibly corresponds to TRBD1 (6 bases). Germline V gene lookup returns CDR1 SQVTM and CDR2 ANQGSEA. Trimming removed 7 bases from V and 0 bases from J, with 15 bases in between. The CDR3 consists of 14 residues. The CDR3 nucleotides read TGCAGCGCACAGGAGGGGGGGATGAACACTGAAGCTTTCTTT. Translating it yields CSAQEGGMNTEAFF.

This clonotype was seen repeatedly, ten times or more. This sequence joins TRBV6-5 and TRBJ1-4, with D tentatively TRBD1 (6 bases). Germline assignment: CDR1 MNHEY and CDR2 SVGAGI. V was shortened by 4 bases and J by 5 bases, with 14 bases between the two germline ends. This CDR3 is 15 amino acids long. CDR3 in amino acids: CASSFSGDINEKLFF. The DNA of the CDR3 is TGTGCCAGCAGTTTCTCGGGGGACATAAATGAAAAACTGTTTTTT.

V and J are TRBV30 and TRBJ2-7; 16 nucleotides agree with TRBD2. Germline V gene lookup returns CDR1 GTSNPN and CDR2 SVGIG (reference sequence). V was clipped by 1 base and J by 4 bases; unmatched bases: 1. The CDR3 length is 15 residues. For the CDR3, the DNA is TGTGCCTGGAGTGAGGGACTAGCGGGAGGGTACGAGCAGTACTTC. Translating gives CAWSEGLAGGYEQYF.

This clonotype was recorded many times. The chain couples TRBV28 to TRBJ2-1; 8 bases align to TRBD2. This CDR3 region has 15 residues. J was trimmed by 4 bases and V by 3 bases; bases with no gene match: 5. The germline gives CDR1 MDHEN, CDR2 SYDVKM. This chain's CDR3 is CASSFGGGLYNEQFF. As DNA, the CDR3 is TGTGCCAGCAGTTTCGGGGGGGGCCTATACAATGAGCAGTTCTTC. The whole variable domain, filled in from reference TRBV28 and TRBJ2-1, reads DVKVTQSSRYLVKRTGEKVFLECVQDMDHENMFWYRQDPGLGLRLIYFSYDVKMKEKGDIPEGYSVSREKKERFSLILESASTNQTSMYLCASSFGGGLYNEQFFGPGTRLTVL.

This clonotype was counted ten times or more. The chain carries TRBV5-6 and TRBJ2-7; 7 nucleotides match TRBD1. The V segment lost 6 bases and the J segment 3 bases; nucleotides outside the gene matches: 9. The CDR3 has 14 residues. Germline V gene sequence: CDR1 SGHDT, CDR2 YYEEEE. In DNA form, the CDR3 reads TGTGCCAGCACCACGACCGGACAGGACTACGAGCAGTACTTC. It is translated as CASTTTGQDYEQYF.

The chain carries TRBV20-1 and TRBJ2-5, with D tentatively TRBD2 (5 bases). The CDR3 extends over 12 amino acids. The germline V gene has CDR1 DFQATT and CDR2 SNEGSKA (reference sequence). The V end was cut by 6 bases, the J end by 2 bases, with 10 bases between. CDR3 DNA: TGCAGTGCGTTAGCGAGTCAAGAGACCCAGTACTTC. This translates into CSALASQETQYF.

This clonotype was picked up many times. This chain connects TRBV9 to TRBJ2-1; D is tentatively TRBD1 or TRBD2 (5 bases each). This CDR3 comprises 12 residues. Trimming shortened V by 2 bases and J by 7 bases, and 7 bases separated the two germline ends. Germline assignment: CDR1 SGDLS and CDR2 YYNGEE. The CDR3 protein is CASSVGDNEQFF. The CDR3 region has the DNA TGTGCCAGCAGCGTGGGGGATAATGAGCAGTTCTTC.

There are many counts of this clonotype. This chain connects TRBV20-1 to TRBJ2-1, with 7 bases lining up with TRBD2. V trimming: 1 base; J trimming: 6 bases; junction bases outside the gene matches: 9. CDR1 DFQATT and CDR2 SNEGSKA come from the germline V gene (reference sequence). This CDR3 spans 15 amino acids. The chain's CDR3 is CSARAAPAGLNEQFF. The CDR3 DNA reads TGCAGTGCTAGAGCGGCTCCAGCGGGACTCAATGAGCAGTTCTTC.

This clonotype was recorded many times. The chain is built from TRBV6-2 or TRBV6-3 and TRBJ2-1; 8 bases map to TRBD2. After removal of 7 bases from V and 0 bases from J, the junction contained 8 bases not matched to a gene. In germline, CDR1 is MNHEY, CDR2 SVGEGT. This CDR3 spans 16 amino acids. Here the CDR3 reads CASNRAGASSYNEQFF. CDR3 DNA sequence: TGTGCCAGCAACCGAGCGGGAGCTAGCTCCTACAATGAGCAGTTCTTC.

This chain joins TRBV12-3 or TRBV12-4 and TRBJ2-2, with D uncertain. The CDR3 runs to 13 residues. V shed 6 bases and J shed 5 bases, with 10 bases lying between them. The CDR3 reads CASSPFRTGELFF. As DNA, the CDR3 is TGTGCCAGCAGCCCGTTTAGAACCGGGGAGCTGTTTTTT.